This record covers a single TCR beta chain. What antigen it recognizes has not been identified. Base qualities are missing; no much larger clone stands one base away. Preparation of the library involved the immunoSEQ multiplex PCR assay. For the multiplex PCR, a mixture combining 60 forward primers for TCR Vbeta segments and 13 reverse primers for TCR Jbeta segments was used. The CDR3 region of rearranged TCR beta genes was amplified from genomic DNA with a multiplex PCR assay. The Illumina HiSeq System was used to sequence the amplified TCR beta libraries as 87-base-pair reads. The published analysis was carried out like this. In a later analysis, approximately 74 million unique TCR beta chains were counted across the approximately 640 repertoires, and roughly 11 million of these chains were shared by at least two donors. To remove PCR and sequencing errors, raw reads were error-corrected and collapsed into unique sequences using a nearest-neighbor algorithm that merged closely related sequences. To assign V, D and J gene segments, CDR3 sequences were aligned to IMGT reference sequences. For a sequence to be retained, a match of at least six nucleotides was required to both a V gene segment and a J gene segment. A rearrangement counted as productive if the CDR3 had no stop codons and remained in frame with V and J, and every other rearrangement counted as non-productive. CDR3 was defined according to IMGT convention as the region running from the second conserved V-encoded cysteine to the conserved J-encoded phenylalanine. The earlier analysis of fewer than 750 of the donors excluded sequences that lacked an unambiguous match to a single V gene segment. An earlier analysis of approximately 590 of the donors called V segments functional above 56.7% productive rearrangements and segregating when the between-donor standard deviation exceeded 5%. To diagnose cytomegalovirus status from the catalog of TCR beta chain sequences, a statistical classification framework was built. In a later analysis, V and J genes were assigned by comparing TCR nucleotide sequences against IMGT/GENE-DB human TR gene sequences. The TCRdist pipeline was used in a later analysis to assign CDR3 sequences and most-parsimonious VDJ recombination scenarios. In a later analysis, each TCR beta chain was defined by its CDR3 amino acid sequence together with its V-gene family, and reads without a unique V-gene family were excluded. In a later analysis, 500 to 650 highly shared, low-generation-probability nucleotide sequences were removed to address suspected cross-contamination and a sequencing artifact. In a later analysis, a clonal expansion index was calculated for each public chain from normalized within-repertoire ranks of inferred template counts. Generation probabilities in a later analysis came from a VDJ recombination model fitted to out-of-frame rearrangements, and those results were checked against IGoR. In a later analysis, TCR-TCR, TCR-HLA and TCR-CMV co-occurrence was scored with hypergeometric tests, and a repertoire-size bias correction was applied to TCR pairs. In a later analysis, false discovery rates were estimated by permuting HLA or CMV assignments 20 times. A later analysis grouped co-occurring TCRs with DBSCAN, adding TCRdist sequence similarity when clustering within HLA-allele-positive subsets. For co-occurrence clustering, repertoires with fewer than 30,000 or more than 120,000 public chains were excluded, along with 5 or 6 repertoires with anomalous nucleotide sharing. As stored in TCRdb, this immuneACCESS dataset retains in-frame rearrangements with V and J assigned. A fraction of the clones does not appear; measured against another copy, unresolved V genes explain less than half of the discrepancy, and the remainder lacks a known reason. The V and J calls and clone size were taken over from that table, and D and trimming were inferred from the DNA. This sample has 99,000 or so clones in its table, and 83% of those were observed once. The ten largest clonotypes hold 6% to 7.5% of the sample.

These data are taken from a study of cytomegalovirus exposure and HLA in healthy donors (dated by TCRdb to 2015 to 2018). For context, the study as a whole: An earlier analysis of some 550 of the donors reported approximately 290 Gb of sequence data and around 110 million unique TCR beta sequences from around 200 million T cells. Roughly five DR-DQ haplotypes were treated as single units for association and clustering because of strong linkage in the cohort. The later analysis used no new phenotypic data to find candidate immune exposures, relying instead on TCR beta sequences and their occurrence across donors. Among the roughly 380 genotyped donors, more than 70% belonged to the genetic ancestry cluster associated with self-reported Caucasian donors. Roughly 300 gigabases of sequencing data and tens of millions of unique TCR sequences were included in an early release covering about 700 HLA-typed donors. A later analysis re-analyzed previously published TCR beta repertoires from several hundred donors and added high-resolution HLA genotyping to study TCR occurrence patterns. Donor age, sex, ethnicity and CMV serostatus were compiled alongside the repertoire data. Besides the first cohort of under 700 subjects, a separate validation cohort made up of roughly 120 different subjects was used. The aim of the study was to test whether cataloging public T cell receptors could identify signatures of past pathogen exposure. The study combined high-throughput TCR immunosequencing, statistical association of individual TCRs with disease status, and machine learning to predict cytomegalovirus infection status. Typing coverage differed by locus: A, B, C, DRB1 and DQB1 were typed in roughly 629-630 donors, DQA1 in 522, DPA1 in 600 to 610, and DPB1 in just under 490. All discovery cohort repertoires had been generated using a single sequencing platform. Among 398 genotyped donors of the cohort, an average of roughly 230,000 unique TCR beta nucleotide sequences was sequenced per donor, of which about 18% were non-productive. The study profiled the T cell repertoires of fewer than 850 subjects by immunosequencing and related them to cytomegalovirus serostatus. An earlier analysis of around 540 of the donors applied high-throughput TCR beta sequencing to assess whether each TCR beta V gene segment acted as functional or pseudogenic. A later genetic analysis used genome-wide SNP genotypes for about 60% of the roughly 700 donors, treating that subset as a discovery cohort. HLA typing included class I and class II loci at four-digit resolution. The full study reports these points: The presence/absence analyses assumed that sequencing depth was roughly uniform across donors, and that assumption may not be true. According to a later genetic analysis, donors in an Asian-associated ancestry cluster had fewer N-insertions in productive TCRs than the approximately 690-donor mean. The classifier was reported to diagnose cytomegalovirus status with high specificity and sensitivity in both the original cohort and the validation cohort. Across donors, most TCR sequences were observed very rarely, whereas some public TCRs were present in many individuals. A further reported finding was that TCR beta sequences accurately predicted the HLA-A and HLA-B alleles for most subjects in the first cohort. Only TCR beta chains were sequenced in this cohort, and the absence of alpha or paired-chain data limited detectable features. Correlated functional status among segregating V segments might be attributable to linkage disequilibrium, but an unknown experimental factor could not be ruled out. A group of highly shared sequence variants was considered likely to be a technical artifact of the sequencing pipeline. An association between a missense DCLRE1C variant and V-gene and J-gene trimming of TCR beta chains was found in a later genetic analysis and replicated in an independent cohort. In a later analysis, TCR association rates were found to vary across HLA loci, with the most associated TCRs seen for DRB1 alleles and the fewest for HLA-C alleles. A later analysis found that most CMV-associated TCR beta chains appeared HLA-restricted, with HLA associations seemingly driven largely by CMV exposure. In a later analysis, several top co-occurrence clusters were reported to appear linked to parvovirus B19, influenza, CMV and Epstein-Barr virus. According to the authors, the approach could potentially be generalized to other disease states and immunological phenotypes. Three of the identified cytomegalovirus-associated TCR beta chains were confirmed in vitro to be specific for cytomegalovirus antigens. The study gave a list of more than 150 TCR beta chains associated with cytomegalovirus. When HLA alleles, especially DR and DQ, strongly co-occurred, attributing TCR associations to individual alleles was difficult. A later analysis found that HLA-associated TCR beta chains were more clonally expanded and had lower generation probabilities than equally common non-associated chains. Specific HLA alleles were associated with some 15,000 TCR beta sequences at a false discovery rate of 0.05 in a later analysis. The earlier analysis of almost 600 of the donors excluded over 15 rarely observed V segments, including chromosome 9 orphons, because counts were too low. For the cohort, immune exposure information was limited to CMV serostatus. Because HLA typing was unavailable for some donors at each locus, only the typed subset was used in association tests. Some IMGT-functional V segments, including TRBV6-2 and TRBV6-3, could not be distinguished by the 87-base-pair reads and were therefore excluded. In an earlier analysis of around 600 of the donors, most TCR beta V segments appeared in productive rearrangements about 87% or about 30% of the time, broadly matching IMGT annotations.

Reading from cysteine to phenylalanine, the CDR3 counts 14 amino acids. Of all the DNA, just the CDR3 is kept, 42 bases in frame from base 1. V is pared back by 4 bases and J by 1 base, with 7 bases lying between the germline termini. CDR1 is given as MNHNY and CDR2 as SVGAGI, both from the germline V gene (reference sequence). The cohort comprised more than 550 healthy bone marrow donors. Cohort members were all nominally healthy when sampled, although unrecorded immune exposures were likely present. The donor tested CMV seronegative and was one of the 352 seronegative cohort members. A peripheral blood sample was provided by each donor, and peripheral blood mononuclear cells were used for TCR beta sequencing. Genomic DNA extraction from the blood cell samples was performed with the Qiagen DNeasy Blood Extraction Kit.

The TCR comes from a man between 18 and 35 years old in good health and CMV-seronegative. The chain couples TRBV6-6 to TRBJ2-2; the D segment could be TRBD1, given 6 matching bases. The sequenced sample consisted of PBMCs. The base sequence is TGTGCCAGCAGTTTACAGGGGAACACCGGGGAGCTGTTTTTT. The translation is CASSLQGNTGELFF.